This entry lists 18 T cell receptor beta chains sequenced from one sample in a study of identical twins. In TCRdb, the 5' RACE reads were re-called with MiXCR into one record per CDR3 protein. The sample lists 460,000 or so distinct CDR3 sequences, approximately 14% occurring once. The data were also submitted as part of a second study, on yellow fever vaccine responses in identical twins.

Sequencing input: CD4+ T cells sorted from blood. The receptors were sampled from a woman aged 18-29 years in good health.

The chain uses TRBV25-1 and TRBJ2-7; TRBD2 agrees at 8 bases. CDR3 length equals 12 residues. Germline V gene lookup returns CDR1 MGHDK and CDR2 SYGVNS. CDR3 nucleotides: TGTGCTATGGGCGGGAGGACCTACGAGCAGTACTTC. Its translation: CAMGGRTYEQYF.

This clonotype showed up just a few times. V usage is TRBV10-3 and J usage is TRBJ2-5; the match to TRBD1 covers 7 bases. Unmatched junction bases numbered 6, after V lost 0 bases and J lost 2 bases. The CDR3 runs 16 residues. Germline CDR1 and CDR2: ENHRY and SYGVKD. The CDR3 is CAISESPRTGQETQYF. The CDR3 bases are TGTGCCATCAGTGAGTCACCTAGGACAGGACAAGAGACCCAGTACTTC.

With regard to this clonotype: One junction end disagrees with the germline gene, perhaps due to a read error. The chain has TRBV7-7 and TRBJ2-1; the D call may be TRBD1 or TRBD2 (6 bases each). This CDR3 is 13 amino acids long. CDR1 is SSHAT and CDR2 is FNYEAQ in the germline V gene (reference sequence). In nucleotides, the CDR3 is TGTGCTAGCAGCTTAGCGGAGGGGGTTGAGCAGTTCTTC. This codes for CASSLAEGVEQFF. The variable domain in full, with the rest retrieved from reference TRBV7-7 and TRBJ2-1, is GAGVSQSPRYKVTKRGQDVTLRCDPISSHATLYWYQQALGQGPEFLTYFNYEAQPDKSGLPSDRFSAERPEGSISTLTIQRTEQRDSAMYRCASSLAEGVEQFFGPGTRLTVL.

This clonotype was picked up a small number of times. This chain links TRBV3-1 with TRBJ1-6, with 11 bases matching TRBD1. The CDR3 is 14 residues long. Germline assignment: CDR1 LGHDT and CDR2 YNNKEL (reference sequence). V lost 4 bases, J lost 10 bases, and 3 bases stayed unmatched. The chain's CDR3 is CASSRTGGESPLHF. CDR3 DNA sequence: TGTGCCAGCAGCCGGACAGGGGGCGAGTCACCCCTCCACTTT.

In its sample, this clonotype was seen many times. The chain couples TRBV7-2 to TRBJ2-5; D is perhaps TRBD1 or TRBD2 (5 bases each). The length of the CDR3 is 13 residues. Per germline, CDR1 SGHTA and CDR2 FQGNSA. Trimming shortened V by 6 bases and J by 5 bases, and 13 bases separated the two germline ends. CDR3 region: CASRRGSRETQYF. CDR3 in DNA: TGTGCCAGCAGGAGGGGTAGTAGGGAGACCCAGTACTTC. Drawing the rest from reference TRBV7-2 and TRBJ2-5, the complete variable domain is GAGVSQSPSNKVTEKGKDVELRCDPISGHTALYWYRQSLGQGLEFLIYFQGNSAPDKSGLPSDRFSAERTGGSVSTLTIQRTQQEDSAVYLCASRRGSRETQYFGPGTRLLVL.

This chain uses TRBV7-6 with TRBJ2-5; 11 bases are shared with TRBD2. CDR1 SGHVS and CDR2 FNYEAQ come from the germline V gene. There are 16 residues in the CDR3. V lost 2 bases and J lost 5; bases outside the gene matches: 7. The CDR3 loop is CASSLSTSGRGETQYF. CDR3 bases: TGTGCCAGCAGCTTAAGTACTAGCGGGAGAGGGGAGACCCAGTACTTC.

This clonotype was recorded a few times. The rearrangement joins TRBV18 to TRBJ2-3; D is possibly TRBD1 (5 bases). This CDR3 region has 16 residues. Trimming took 4 bases from V and 1 from J, leaving 15 bases between them. Germline V gene lookup returns CDR1 KGHSH and CDR2 LQKENI. CDR3 protein: CASSRGQGIGTDTQYF. The CDR3 nucleotides read TGTGCCAGCTCACGCGGCCAGGGAATCGGCACAGATACGCAGTATTTT.

J is TRBJ2-7 and V is TRBV5-6; 9 bases are shared with TRBD1. V shed 4 bases, J shed 5 bases, and the junction held 13 bases outside the gene matches. The CDR3 has 16 residues. Germline V CDR1 and CDR2: SGHDT, YYEEEE. CDR3 loop: CASSRSGTGRSNEQYF. The DNA for the CDR3 is TGTGCCAGCAGCCGTTCCGGGACAGGGAGATCGAACGAGCAGTACTTC. Full variable domain (rest looked up from reference TRBV5-6 and TRBJ2-7): DAGVTQSPTHLIKTRGQQVTLRCSPKSGHDTVSWYQQALGQGPQFIFQYYEEEERQRGNFPDRFSGHQFPNYSSELNVNALLLGDSALYLCASSRSGTGRSNEQYFGPGTRLTVT.

This clonotype has more than one count but fewer than ten. CDR3 DNA: TGTGCCACCAGCGGACAGGGGGACCGCCTCGAGCAGTACTTC. Translation: CATSGQGDRLEQYF. The chain combines TRBV24-1 with TRBJ2-7; 10 bases fit TRBD1. The CDR3 is 14 amino acids. Unmatched junction bases numbered 8, after V lost 7 bases and J lost 6 bases. In germline, CDR1 is KGHDR, CDR2 SFDVKD.

This chain joins TRBV11-2 and TRBJ2-3; the match to TRBD2 covers 10 bases. With V trimmed by 4 bases and J by 4 bases, 5 bases remained unmatched. The germline CDR1 and CDR2 sequences are SGHAT and FQNNGV. This CDR3 has 15 residues. The CDR3, as DNA: TGTGCCAGCAGCTCCGAGCGGGGGGGGGCAGATACGCAGTATTTT. Translating gives CASSSERGGADTQYF.

This chain joins TRBV15 and TRBJ1-5; 7 bases match TRBD1. Germline CDR1 is LNHNV and CDR2 is YYDKDF (reference sequence). The CDR3 runs 15 residues. V shed 6 bases, J shed 3 bases, and the junction held 8 bases outside the gene matches. CDR3 nucleotide sequence: TGTGCCACCAGTCCAATTGACAGGGACAATCAGCCCCAGCATTTT. Translated, it gives CATSPIDRDNQPQHF.

This clonotype was recorded a few times. The chain links TRBV7-2 to TRBJ2-1; D might be TRBD2 (6 bases). Trimming cost V 3 bases and J 6 bases, with 9 bases left between them. The CDR3 runs 13 residues. Germline CDR1 is SGHTA and CDR2 is FQGNSA. Written as DNA, the CDR3 is TGTGCCAGCAGCTTTCGGAGGGGCAATGAGCAGTTCTTC. This translates into CASSFRRGNEQFF. Full variable domain (missing parts from reference TRBV7-2 and TRBJ2-1): GAGVSQSPSNKVTEKGKDVELRCDPISGHTALYWYRQSLGQGLEFLIYFQGNSAPDKSGLPSDRFSAERTGGSVSTLTIQRTQQEDSAVYLCASSFRRGNEQFFGPGTRLTVL.

J is TRBJ2-7 and V is TRBV20-1, with TRBD1 identical over 7 bases. CDR3 length: 13 residues. V was clipped by 5 bases and J by 4 bases; unmatched bases: 8. CDR1 is DFQATT and CDR2 is SNEGSKA in the germline V gene (reference sequence). CDR3 sequence: CSAGETGSYEQYF. In DNA, the CDR3 is TGCAGTGCTGGGGAGACAGGGTCTTACGAGCAGTACTTC.

V gene TRBV29-1 combines with J gene TRBJ2-1; D not resolved. The CDR3 covers 14 residues. The germline V and J ends were trimmed by 6 bases and 0 bases, with 12 bases remaining between them. Germline V gene lookup returns CDR1 SQVTM and CDR2 ANQGSEA. The CDR3 sequence is CSVNPVSSYNEQFF. CDR3 sequence (DNA): TGCAGCGTCAACCCCGTGAGCTCCTACAATGAGCAGTTCTTC.

A few counts support this clonotype. CDR3 sequence: CASSSPPGLGGGHEQYF. The CDR3 DNA is TGTGCCAGCAGCTCACCCCCGGGACTAGGGGGGGGACACGAGCAGTACTTC. The chain carries TRBV7-8 and TRBJ2-7, with 8 positions matching TRBD2. CDR1 and CDR2 from the germline V gene are SGHVS and FQNEAQ. V lost 4 bases to trimming and J lost 5 bases; unmatched junction nucleotides: 16. This CDR3 has 17 residues.

In its sample, this clonotype was seen a few times. The V and J genes are TRBV12-3 or TRBV12-4 and TRBJ2-3; D may be TRBD2 (5 bases). Trimming pared 3 bases from V and 2 bases from J, leaving 18 bases between. This CDR3 is 17 amino acids long. CDR3 in DNA: TGTGCCAGCAGTTTCCTATATAGCGCCCTTTCCACAGATACGCAGTATTTT. As protein: CASSFLYSALSTDTQYF.

The chain couples TRBV30 to TRBJ2-7; 8 positions match TRBD2. Germline CDR1 GTSNPN, CDR2 SVGIG (reference sequence). The CDR3 length is 14 residues. J was trimmed by 0 bases and V by 0 bases; bases with no gene match: 1. The CDR3 DNA follows: TGTGCCTGGAGTGTTGGGACTAGCTCCTACGAGCAGTACTTC. Protein product: CAWSVGTSSYEQYF.

This clonotype came up a few times. J is TRBJ1-6 and V is TRBV3-1; D unclear. Germline CDR1 is LGHDT and CDR2 is YNNKEL (reference sequence). V lost 4 bases and J lost 8, with 12 bases in between. The CDR3 length is 14 residues. CDR3 DNA sequence: TGTGCCAGCAGCCTCCTCGGGAGGGATTCACCCCTCCACTTT. This sequence encodes CASSLLGRDSPLHF.